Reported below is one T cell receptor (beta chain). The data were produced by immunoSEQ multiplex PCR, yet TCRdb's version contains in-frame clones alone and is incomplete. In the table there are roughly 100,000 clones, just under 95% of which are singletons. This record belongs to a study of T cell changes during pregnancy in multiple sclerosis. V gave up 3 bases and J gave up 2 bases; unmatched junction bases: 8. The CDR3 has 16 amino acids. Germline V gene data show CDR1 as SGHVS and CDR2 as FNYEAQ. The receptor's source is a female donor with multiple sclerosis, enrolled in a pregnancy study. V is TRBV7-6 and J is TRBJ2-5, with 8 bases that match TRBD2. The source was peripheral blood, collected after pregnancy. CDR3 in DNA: TGTGCCAGCAGCTTGGGGGTACTAGCGGCACAAGAGACCCAGTACTTC. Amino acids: CASSLGVLAAQETQYF. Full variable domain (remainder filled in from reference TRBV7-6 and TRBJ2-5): GAGVSQSPRYKVTKRGQDVALRCDPISGHVSLYWYRQALGQGPEFLTYFNYEAQQDKSGLPNDRFSAERPEGSISTLTIQRTEQRDSAMYRCASSLGVLAAQETQYFGPGTRLLVL.